This T cell receptor beta chain was obtained from a study of blood T cell repertoires in COVID-19. Study-wide background: Samples came from the United States, Italy and Spain, spanning acute and convalescent COVID-19.

Per the original data handling: Amplified reference gene primers provided the basis for estimating nucleated cell counts. The data were produced by immunoSEQ multiplex PCR, yet TCRdb's version contains in-frame clones alone and is incomplete. The DNA was the basis for D and trimming; V, J and clone size are from that table. The table shows over 100,000 clones, with 80% to 90% occurring only once. Sequencing was done on a sample of peripheral blood. This TCR derives from a human donor in a cohort sampled during active COVID-19.

The CDR3 region is CASSELTFGGRHNEQFF. The CDR3 DNA reads TGTGCCAGCAGTGAATTAACTTTCGGAGGGAGGCACAATGAGCAGTTCTTC. The chain carries TRBV25-1 and TRBJ2-1, with D perhaps matching TRBD2 (6 bases). Trimming pared 1 base from V and 5 bases from J, leaving 18 bases between. The germline gives CDR1 MGHDK, CDR2 SYGVNS. The CDR3 spans 17 residues.